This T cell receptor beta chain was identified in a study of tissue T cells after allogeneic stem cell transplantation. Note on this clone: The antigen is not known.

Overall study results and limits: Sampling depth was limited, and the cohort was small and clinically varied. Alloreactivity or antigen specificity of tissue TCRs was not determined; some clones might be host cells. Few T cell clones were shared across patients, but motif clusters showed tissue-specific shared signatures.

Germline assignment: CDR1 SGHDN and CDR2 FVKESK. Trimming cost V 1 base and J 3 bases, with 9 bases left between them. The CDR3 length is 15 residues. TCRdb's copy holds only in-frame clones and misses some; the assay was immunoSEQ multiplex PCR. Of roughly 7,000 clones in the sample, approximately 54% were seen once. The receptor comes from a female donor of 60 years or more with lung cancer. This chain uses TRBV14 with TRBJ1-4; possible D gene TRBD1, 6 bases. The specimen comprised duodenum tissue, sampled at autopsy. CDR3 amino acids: CASSQVRGPNEKLFF. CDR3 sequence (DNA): TGTGCCAGCAGCCAAGTCAGGGGACCTAATGAAAAACTGTTTTTT.